The T cell receptor (beta chain) described here comes from a study of blood T cell repertoires in COVID-19. Study-wide context: Sources were T cells, B-cell-depleted T cells, or PBMCs; the material itself was cDNA or gDNA.

Data came from immunoSEQ multiplex PCR; TCRdb stores just in-frame clones and leaves some out. The sample contains 45,000 to 60,000 clones, 60% to 80% of which appear only once. Participants came from about two dozen US areas, aged roughly 18 to 95 years. Researchers sorted participants into cohorts using their self-reported clinical history. The trim removed 5 bases at V and 4 bases at J, leaving 13 bases unmatched. Germline loops: CDR1 MNHNY, CDR2 SVGAGI (reference sequence). This CDR3 is 18 amino acids long. The V gene is TRBV6-6, the J gene TRBJ2-1, with 11 bases identical to TRBD2. The clonotype was recovered from a woman between 50 and 59 years old with acute COVID-19. The specimen sequenced was PBMCs or T cells enriched from blood (not recorded which). The CDR3 nucleotides read TGTGCCAGCAGTCCTAGCGGGGGGCCCAAACCCTTATACAATGAGCAGTTCTTC. Its translation: CASSPSGGPKPLYNEQFF.